This T cell receptor beta chain was captured by sequencing in a study of human T cells and chemical hapten exposure. Study overall: 2% DPC applied to an approximately 2 cm by approximately 2 cm arm area sensitized donors. Read at 6 days, the patch tests placed 0.01% DPC on the upper back. How much TCR each sample yielded varied, mostly because pooled library volumes differed slightly. Study-level points and caveats: Positive correlation was observed between PT1 expanded TCR counts and patch test score.

As regards this clonotype: The antigen is not known.

Trimming left V 6 bases short and J 1 base short, with 15 bases between. The germline V gene encodes CDR1 MDHEN and CDR2 SYDVKM. CDR3 length: 15 amino acids. TCRdb re-called the RACE reads with MiXCR, one entry per CDR3 protein. The table records about 97,000 distinct CDR3 sequences, roughly 27% of them present only once. As to time point: patch test 3, about 24 weeks after DPC sensitization. Treatment in this sample: therapeutic diphenylcyclopropenone sensitization with weekly scalp DPC. The clonotype comes from a man aged 35-49 years with alopecia areata. Some clones in this sample may be carry-over from other donors' samples. The specimen comprised whole blood, sampled in connection with sensitization to the hapten diphenylcyclopropenone (DPC). This chain links TRBV28 with TRBJ1-1; D gene ambiguous. The chain's CDR3 is CASSPQEGKNTEAFF. CDR3 bases: TGTGCCAGCAGCCCCCAGGAGGGCAAGAACACTGAAGCTTTCTTT.